Listed here are 15 T cell receptor beta chains from one sample, sequenced in a study of cytomegalovirus exposure and HLA in healthy donors. In the PCR, 60 Vbeta and 13 Jbeta primers were used. Repertoires were generated with immunoSEQ multiplex PCR, while TCRdb's copy carries only in-frame clones and drops some. The sample includes over 85,000 clones, more than 60% of them seen just once. Sequencing was carried out using PBMCs. Receptor source: a young man in good health and CMV-seropositive.

The chain links TRBV4-2 to TRBJ2-5; 8 nucleotides align to TRBD2. This CDR3 is built from 16 residues. Losses at the gene ends were 0 bases for V and 5 bases for J; bases not matched to a gene: 8. The germline V gene encodes CDR1 LGHNA and CDR2 YNFKEQ. CDR3 amino acids: CASSQERGPGGETQYF. The CDR3 bases are TGTGCCAGCAGCCAAGAGAGAGGGCCGGGGGGGGAGACCCAGTACTTC.

This clone appeared a single time. The DNA of the CDR3 is TGTGCCAGCAGCTACGGACTAGCGGGGGGTTTCACAGATACGCAGTATTTT. Translated, it gives CASSYGLAGGFTDTQYF. The chain combines TRBV7-8 with TRBJ2-3, with 14 bases lining up with TRBD2. From germline, CDR1 is SGHVS and CDR2 FQNEAQ. Trimming at V came to 4 bases and at J to 2 bases, leaving 5 bases not matched to a gene. This CDR3 comprises 17 residues. The entire variable domain, with the rest obtained from reference TRBV7-8 and TRBJ2-3, is as follows: GAGVSQSPRYKVAKRGQDVALRCDPISGHVSLFWYQQALGQGPEFLTYFQNEAQLDKSGLPSDRFFAERPEGSVSTLKIQRTQQEDSAVYLCASSYGLAGGFTDTQYFGPGTRLTVL.

This clone was counted a few times. The gene calls are TRBV11-3 and TRBJ2-5, with D perhaps TRBD2 (6 bases). The CDR3 is 14 amino acids. The V gene lost 7 bases and the J gene lost 5 bases, with 17 bases spanning the gap. The germline V gene encodes CDR1 SGHNT and CDR2 YENEEA. The CDR3 sequence: CASKIRGNGETQYF. For the CDR3, the DNA is TGTGCCAGCAAGATCCGGGGGAACGGGGAGACCCAGTACTTC.

This clone appeared a single time. The J gene is TRBJ2-1, the V gene TRBV2, with TRBD2 matching 12 bases. The CDR3 is 17 residues long. With 6 bases clipped from V and 4 bases from J, the junction kept 10 bases outside the gene matches. Germline CDR1 reads SNHLY; CDR2 reads FYNNEI. The CDR3 nucleotides read TGTGCCAGCAGGGGACTAGCGGGTGAGGGATCGTACAATGAGCAGTTCTTC. It specifies CASRGLAGEGSYNEQFF.

The V and J genes are TRBV10-3 and TRBJ2-7; possibly TRBD2 for D (6 bases). Germline-derived CDR1 and CDR2 are ENHRY and SYGVKD. Between the trimmed V and J ends, which lost 4 bases and 3 bases, there was a span of 10 bases. The CDR3 has 13 residues. The CDR3 here is CAISGHGGYEQYF. CDR3 DNA: TGTGCCATCAGTGGGCACGGGGGCTACGAGCAGTACTTC.

This clone was picked up a small number of times. The same CDR3 arises from other DNA sequences in this sample as well. The chain employs TRBV6-5 and TRBJ2-7; D unclear. The length of the CDR3 is 14 residues. V lost 9 bases, J lost 4 bases, and 19 bases lay in between. Germline V gene data show CDR1 as MNHEY and CDR2 as SVGAGI. CDR3 region: CASRKKETAYEQYF. CDR3 nucleotide sequence: TGTGCCAGTAGAAAGAAGGAGACGGCATACGAGCAGTACTTC.

This clone was observed a single time. The V gene is TRBV5-6, the J gene TRBJ1-5; D is ambiguous. The CDR3 runs 15 residues. Germline CDR1 SGHDT, CDR2 YYEEEE. V gave up 1 base and J gave up 4 bases, with 12 bases separating them. The CDR3 nucleotides read TGTGCCAGCAGCTTGAGTTTCATGGCAAATCAGCCCCAGCATTTT. Its protein is CASSLSFMANQPQHF.

The V call is TRBV7-9, the J call TRBJ2-7; TRBD2 might be the D (5 bases). Trimming took 1 base from V and 0 from J, leaving 10 bases between them. This CDR3 is 15 amino acids long. CDR1 and CDR2 (germline): SEHNR, FQNEAQ (reference sequence). CDR3 DNA sequence: TGTGCCAGCAGCTTAGTACTAGGGCCCTCCTACGAGCAGTACTTC. This gives the protein CASSLVLGPSYEQYF.

The V call is TRBV11-3, the J call TRBJ2-2, with a weak D call TRBD2 (6 bases). With 5 bases removed from V and 4 bases from J, the gap between germline ends came to 20 bases. This CDR3 is built from 17 residues. The germline V gene has CDR1 SGHNT and CDR2 YENEEA. The CDR3 loop is CASSPNTNVGGTGELFF. Written as DNA, the CDR3 is TGTGCCAGCAGCCCAAACACGAATGTGGGGGGCACCGGGGAGCTGTTTTTT.

This chain links TRBV6-1 with TRBJ2-7, with D uncertain. The CDR3 is made up of 13 amino acids. Germline V gene sequence: CDR1 MNHNS, CDR2 SASEGT. V lost 1 base to trimming and J lost 5 bases, with 9 bases between them. CDR3 nucleotides: TGTGCCAGCAGTGAAGAAACAGACAACGAGCAGTACTTC. Protein: CASSEETDNEQYF.

V gene TRBV6-5 combines with J gene TRBJ2-7; a possible D gene is TRBD1 (5 bases). The CDR3 has 14 amino acids. V was trimmed by 5 bases and J by 0 bases, leaving 11 bases between them. Germline V lookup: CDR1 MNHEY, CDR2 SVGAGI. This chain's CDR3 is CASSTQQDSYEQYF. CDR3 nucleotides: TGTGCCAGCAGTACACAACAGGACTCCTACGAGCAGTACTTC.

The chain recombines TRBV7-9 with TRBJ1-1; D is unclear. Germline CDR1 is SEHNR and CDR2 is FQNEAQ (reference sequence). This CDR3 comprises 13 residues. V shed 3 bases and J shed 0 bases, with 5 bases lying between them. The CDR3 region has the DNA TGTGCCAGCAGCTTTAATCTGAACACTGAAGCTTTCTTT. Translation gives CASSFNLNTEAFF.

The chain recombines TRBV29-1 with TRBJ2-3, with 9 bases identical to TRBD1. The CDR3 is 14 amino acids. CDR1 SQVTM and CDR2 ANQGSEA come from the germline V gene. V was pared by 4 bases and J by 0 bases, with 2 bases of the junction left unmatched. The CDR3 sequence: CSVGTGASTDTQYF. In nucleotides, the CDR3 is TGCAGCGTTGGGACAGGGGCCAGCACAGATACGCAGTATTTT.

CDR3 sequence reads: CASSLSGGTEAFF. In DNA, the CDR3 is TGCGCCAGCAGCTTGAGTGGAGGCACTGAAGCTTTCTTT. V and J are TRBV5-1 and TRBJ1-1, with no clear D. The CDR3 spans 13 residues. Trimming removed 1 base at V and 4 bases at J, with 8 bases between. The germline CDR1 and CDR2 sequences are SGHRS and YFSETQ.

The gene calls are TRBV7-9 and TRBJ1-3; 7 nucleotides match TRBD1. CDR3 length equals 19 residues. Germline V lookup: CDR1 SEHNR, CDR2 FQNEAQ (reference sequence). Trimming removed 6 bases from V and 0 bases from J; junction bases left unmatched: 17. CDR3 loop: CASSSPATGATYSGNTIYF. The CDR3 DNA follows: TGTGCCAGCAGTTCCCCCGCTACAGGGGCCACTTACTCTGGAAACACCATATATTTT. Together with reference TRBV7-9 and TRBJ1-3, the CDR3 gives the full variable domain: DTGVSQNPRHKITKRGQNVTFRCDPISEHNRLYWYRQTLGQGPEFLTYFQNEAQLEKSRLLSDRFSAERPKGSFSTLEIQRTEQGDSAMYLCASSSPATGATYSGNTIYFGEGSWLTVV.